These T cell receptor beta chains were read from a single sample in a study of technical replicates of blood from several donors. The data were produced by immunoSEQ multiplex PCR, yet TCRdb's version contains in-frame clones alone and is incomplete. The table has around 50,000 clones, about 96% seen once. The sequencing sample was made of T cells isolated from PBMCs. Source of these receptors: a human donor in good health. The CDR3 runs from the conserved cysteine through the conserved F or W. The D gene is left open where the match is weak. Size is stated for part of the rows, as once, few or many counts, or as a class when the clone is expanded.

j_gene	abundance	d_gene	v_gene	CDR3nt	CDR3aa
TRBJ2-1	.	TRBD2	TRBV7-3	TGTGCCAGCAGCTCTAGCGGGGGGCCCTACAATGAGCAGTTCTTC	CASSSSGGPYNEQFF
TRBJ2-1	.	.	TRBV9	TGTGCCAGCAGCGTAGGAGGAACTAACAATGAGCAGTTCTTC	CASSVGGTNNEQFF
TRBJ2-7	.	.	TRBV15	TGTGCCACCAGCAGAGGGGCATCGGACGAGCAGTACTTC	CATSRGASDEQYF
TRBJ1-2	.	.	TRBV6-1	TGTGCCAGCAGTGAAGGCCAGGGGATCGGCTATGGCTACACCTTC	CASSEGQGIGYGYTF
TRBJ1-1	.	TRBD1	TRBV7-9	TGTGCCAGCAGCCAACATGGGGGACAGCCCATTAACACTGAAGCTTTCTTT	CASSQHGGQPINTEAFF
TRBJ2-7	.	.	TRBV27	TGTGCCAGCAGCGCGGGACTTTCCTACGAGCAGTACTTC	CASSAGLSYEQYF
TRBJ2-7	.	.	TRBV7-9	TGTGCCAGCAGCTTAGTGGCTAGCGCCGAGCAGTACTTC	CASSLVASAEQYF
TRBJ1-1	.	TRBD1	TRBV7-8	TGTGCCAGCAGCGGGACAGGAATGGCTTTCTTT	CASSGTGMAFF
TRBJ2-1	once	TRBD1	TRBV6-5	TGTGCCAGCAGTTACTCACGGGACAGGGGAGGCAATGAGCAGTTCTTC	CASSYSRDRGGNEQFF
TRBJ2-5	.	TRBD1	TRBV14	TGTGCCAGCAGCCTGGACAGGGGCCAAGAGACCCAGTACTTC	CASSLDRGQETQYF
TRBJ2-4	.	TRBD2	TRBV4-3	TGCGCCAGCAGCCAAGAGATTAGCGGGAGGGAGCTACTAGCCAAAAACATTCAGTACTTC	CASSQEISGRELLAKNIQYF
TRBJ1-1	.	.	TRBV4-2	TGTGCCAGCAGCCAAATCAGGGAGGTCAACACTGAAGCTTTCTTT	CASSQIREVNTEAFF
TRBJ1-1	.	.	TRBV19	TGTGCCAGTAGTCCAGGGGACATTTTCGGGATCACTGAAGCTTTCTTT	CASSPGDIFGITEAFF
TRBJ1-1	.	.	TRBV6-6	TGTGCCAGCAGTGCGGGGGCTGAAGCTTTCTTT	CASSAGAEAFF
TRBJ2-1	.	.	TRBV7-3	TGTGCCAGCAGCTCAGGGGATAGCGCCTACAATGAGCAGTTCTTC	CASSSGDSAYNEQFF
TRBJ2-7	.	.	TRBV7-2	TGTGCCAGCAGCTCACCCTGGACACTAAGGCAGTACTTC	CASSSPWTLRQYF
TRBJ1-5	.	.	TRBV27	TGTGCCAGCAGTTTATTCGTCGGTCAGCCCCAGCATTTT	CASSLFVGQPQHF